This record covers a single TCR beta chain. Its antigen target is currently unknown. No base quality information exists; no much larger clone differs at one position. This sample was taken from a study of blood T cell repertoires in COVID-19 (TCRdb year 2020). Regarding the complete study: Samples covering the acute and convalescent phases of COVID-19 were provided by collaborators in the United States, Italy and Spain. Subjects who had been exposed to COVID-19, were actively infected with it, or had recovered from it provided the deeply sampled blood TCRbeta repertoires that made up the dataset. The sample metadata nearly always contained a de-identified subject ID, COVID-19 status, age in years and sex. The samples were drawn from the first 160 participants of the ongoing ImmuneRACE study and from over a thousand subjects provided by 6 global collaborators. A freely available public database, intended as a resource for researchers studying the immune response to SARS-CoV-2, is where the repertoires were released. Where available, HLA class I and class II types were obtained from metadata supplied by the sample provider rather than from assay-based typing. The prospective study material was composed of cDNA or gDNA derived from T cells, B-cell-depleted T cells, or PBMCs.

The collaborating institutions used their own protocols to collect whole blood in K2EDTA tubes. Collaborator samples were shipped for TCRbeta analysis as frozen whole blood, isolated PBMCs, or DNA extracted from either sample type. TCRbeta CDR3 regions were amplified from genomic DNA using the immunoSEQ Assay, a bias-controlled multiplex PCR. Processing in the source paper ran as follows. The number of nucleated cells in each sample was estimated from the amplification of reference gene primers within the assay. To quantify the absolute abundance of each unique TCRbeta CDR3 rearrangement, sequence reads were collapsed and filtered. For each sample, productive Simpson clonality was calculated as the square root of Simpson's diversity index over productive rearrangements. TCRdb obtained this table from immuneACCESS and retained in-frame rearrangements with V and J assigned. These tables miss some clones; where compared with another copy, unresolved V genes account for less than half of the shortfall, and the remainder is unexplained. Clone size and V and J calls were adopted from that table, with D and trimming inferred from the DNA. Here the sample has almost 40,000 clones; approximately 85% occur a single time. The ten largest clones represent about 4.2% of the sample.

CDR1 SGHTA and CDR2 FQGNSA are derived from the germline V gene. Cut back by 3 bases and 2 bases, the V and J ends lie 7 bases apart. The CDR3 covers 13 residues, taking in both the cysteine and the phenylalanine. This entry keeps only the CDR3 DNA: 39 bases, framed from base 1. Study-wide conclusions, independent of this receptor: How much clinical and demographic metadata was included differed by source and by participant, and the metadata was provided uncurated.

The V and J genes are TRBV7-2 and TRBJ1-1, with the identity of the D gene unclear. The sample was peripheral blood. The sequence was collected from a man in his fifties or sixties with acute or convalescent COVID-19. The CDR3 protein sequence reads: CASSFSGNTEAFF. In nucleotide form, the sequence is TGTGCCAGCAGCTTTTCAGGCAACACTGAAGCTTTCTTT.